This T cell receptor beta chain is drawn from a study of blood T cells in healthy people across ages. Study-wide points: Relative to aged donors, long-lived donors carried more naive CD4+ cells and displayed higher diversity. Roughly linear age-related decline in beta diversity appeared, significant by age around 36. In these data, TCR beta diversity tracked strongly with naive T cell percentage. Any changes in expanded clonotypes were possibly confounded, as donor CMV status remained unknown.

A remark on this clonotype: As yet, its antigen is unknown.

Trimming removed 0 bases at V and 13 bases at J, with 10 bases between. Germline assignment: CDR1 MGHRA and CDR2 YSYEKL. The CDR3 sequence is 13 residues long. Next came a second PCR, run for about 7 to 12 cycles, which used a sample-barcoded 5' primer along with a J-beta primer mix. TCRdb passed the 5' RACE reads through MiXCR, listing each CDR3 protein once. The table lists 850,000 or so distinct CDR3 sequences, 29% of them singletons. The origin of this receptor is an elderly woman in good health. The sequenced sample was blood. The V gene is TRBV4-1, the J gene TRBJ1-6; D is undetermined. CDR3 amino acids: CASSQDRGVPLHF. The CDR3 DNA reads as TGCGCCAGCAGCCAAGATCGGGGAGTCCCCCTCCACTTT.